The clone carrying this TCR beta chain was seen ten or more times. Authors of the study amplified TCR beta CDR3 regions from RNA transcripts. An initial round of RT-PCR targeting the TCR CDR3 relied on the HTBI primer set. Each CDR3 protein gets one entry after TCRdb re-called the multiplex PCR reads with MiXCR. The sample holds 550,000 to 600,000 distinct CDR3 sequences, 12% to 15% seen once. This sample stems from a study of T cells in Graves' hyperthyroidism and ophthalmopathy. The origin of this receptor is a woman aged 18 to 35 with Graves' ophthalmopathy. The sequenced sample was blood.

The CDR3 loop reads CASSFGGAGETQYF. As DNA, the CDR3 is TGTGCCAGCAGTTTCGGGGGGGCAGGAGAGACCCAGTACTTC. The chain couples TRBV12-3 or TRBV12-4 to TRBJ2-5; 8 bases agree with TRBD2. The V gene end was trimmed by 3 bases and the J gene end by 4 bases; junction bases not matched to a gene: 4. The CDR3 has 14 residues.